This T cell receptor (beta chain) was found in a study of Ad26.COV2.S vaccination and SARS-CoV-2 variants. Noted treatment: some 20 received Ad26.COV2.S at low or high dose, single or two shots; about 5 received placebo; per-sample allocation not given. Day 63 after the first vaccine or placebo injection was the time point for sampling. In Boston, an adult donor aged 18-55 years took part. The V and J ends lost 5 bases and 5 bases, in that order; junction bases with no gene match: 6. CDR3 size: 15 residues. CDR1 is LNHDA, CDR2 SQIVND, per germline (reference sequence). With regard to this clone: Its antigen is still unknown.

The data were produced by immunoSEQ multiplex PCR, yet TCRdb's version contains in-frame clones alone and is incomplete. The sample records hundreds of thousands of clones, roughly 84% being singletons. Study findings and constraints: Marked by substantial breadth, spike-specific CD8+ and CD4+ T cell responses were reportedly seen after vaccination.

The sequence was obtained from a person between 18 and 60 years old who received the Ad26.COV2.S COVID-19 vaccine or a placebo. Sequencing used peripheral blood, obtained in a trial of Ad26.COV2.S vaccine versus placebo. The gene calls are TRBV19 and TRBJ2-2; 9 bases are a match to TRBD1. CDR3 loop: CASSHGTGWTGELFF. In DNA, the CDR3 is TGTGCCAGTAGTCACGGGACAGGGTGGACCGGGGAGCTGTTTTTT.